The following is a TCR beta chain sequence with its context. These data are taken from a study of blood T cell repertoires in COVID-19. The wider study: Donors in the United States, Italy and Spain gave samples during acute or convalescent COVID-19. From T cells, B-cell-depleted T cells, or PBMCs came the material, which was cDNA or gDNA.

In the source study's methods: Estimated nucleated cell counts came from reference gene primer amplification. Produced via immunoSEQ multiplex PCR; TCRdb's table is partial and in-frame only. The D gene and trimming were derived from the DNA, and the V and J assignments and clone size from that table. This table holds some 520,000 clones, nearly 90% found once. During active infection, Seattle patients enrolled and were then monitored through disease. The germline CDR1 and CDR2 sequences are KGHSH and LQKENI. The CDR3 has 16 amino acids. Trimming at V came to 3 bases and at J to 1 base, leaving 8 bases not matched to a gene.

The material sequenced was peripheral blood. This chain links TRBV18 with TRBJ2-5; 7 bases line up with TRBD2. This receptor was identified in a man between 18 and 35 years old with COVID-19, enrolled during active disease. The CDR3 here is CASSPRVAGAQETQYF. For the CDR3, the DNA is TGTGCCAGCTCACCTAGAGTAGCGGGTGCCCAAGAGACCCAGTACTTC.